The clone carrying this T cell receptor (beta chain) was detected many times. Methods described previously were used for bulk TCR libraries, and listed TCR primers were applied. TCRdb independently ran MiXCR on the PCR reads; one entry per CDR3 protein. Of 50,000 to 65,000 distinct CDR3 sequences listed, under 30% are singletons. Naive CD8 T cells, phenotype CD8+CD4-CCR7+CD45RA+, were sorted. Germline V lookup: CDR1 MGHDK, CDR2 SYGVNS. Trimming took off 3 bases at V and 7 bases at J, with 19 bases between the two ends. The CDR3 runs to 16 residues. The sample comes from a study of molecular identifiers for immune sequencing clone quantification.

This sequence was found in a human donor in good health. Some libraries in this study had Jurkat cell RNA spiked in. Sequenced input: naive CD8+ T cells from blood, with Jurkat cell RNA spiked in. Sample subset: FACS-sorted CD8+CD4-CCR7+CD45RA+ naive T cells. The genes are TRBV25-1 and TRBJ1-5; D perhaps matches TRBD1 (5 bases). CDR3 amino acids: CASSEYCRVVKQPQHF. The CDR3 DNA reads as TGTGCCAGCAGTGAGTACTGCAGGGTGGTTAAACAGCCCCAGCATTTT.